These 21 T cell receptor beta chains came from one sample sequenced in a study of T-cell reconstitution after alpha-beta-depleted transplantation in children. Unique molecular identifiers were built into the TCRbeta library. Each CDR3 protein gets one entry after TCRdb re-called the PCR reads with MiXCR. The sample lists 450,000 to 550,000 distinct CDR3 sequences; 9.5% to 12% were seen once. Sequences were derived from PBMCs, mostly from graft donor cells, sampled 180 days after TCRalphabeta/CD19-depleted stem cell transplant. These receptors all stem from a female patient aged 2-9 years who had a stem cell transplant for aplastic anemia, so the T cells may come from the graft donor.

J is TRBJ2-1 and V is TRBV20-1, with D perhaps matching TRBD2 (6 bases). Germline lookup yields CDR1 DFQATT and CDR2 SNEGSKA (reference sequence). This CDR3 spans 15 amino acids. The V end lost 0 bases, the J end lost 5 bases, and 14 bases lay between the germline ends. The chain's CDR3 is CSARDLKRADNEQFF. In DNA, the CDR3 is TGCAGTGCTAGAGATCTCAAGCGGGCAGACAATGAGCAGTTCTTC.

This clonotype was detected only a few times. The chain carries TRBV20-1 and TRBJ1-4; 7 positions agree with TRBD1. The germline CDR1 and CDR2 sequences are DFQATT and SNEGSKA (reference sequence). The junction had 17 bases not matched to a gene; V was cut back by 0 bases and J by 10 bases. There are 17 residues in the CDR3. The CDR3 region is CSARDRRRGLLRGKLFF. In nucleotides, the CDR3 is TGCAGTGCTAGAGATCGGCGGAGGGGGCTCCTACGGGGAAAACTGTTTTTT.

This rearrangement joins TRBV7-2 to TRBJ2-3; D may be TRBD2 (6 bases). The V end lost 1 base, the J end lost 6 bases, and 20 bases lay between the germline ends. Per the germline V gene, CDR1 is SGHTA and CDR2 is FQGNSA. The CDR3 is 17 amino acids. The CDR3 loop is CASSLGPAGRVGDTQYF. The CDR3 DNA follows: TGTGCCAGCAGCTTAGGTCCAGCGGGTCGGGTGGGGGATACGCAGTATTTT.

In its sample, this clonotype was seen a few times. The gene calls are TRBV5-1 and TRBJ2-7; 9 positions match TRBD1. The CDR3 spans 16 residues. Germline V CDR1 and CDR2: SGHRS, YFSETQ. V shed 2 bases and J 3 bases; nucleotides not matched to a gene: 9. CDR3 in amino acids: CASSLGTGGVGYEQYF. Written as DNA, the CDR3 is TGCGCCAGCAGCTTAGGCACAGGGGGCGTCGGCTACGAGCAGTACTTC.

Ten or more counts support this clonotype. The chain carries TRBV12-3 or TRBV12-4 and TRBJ1-4; the match to TRBD1 covers 9 bases. This CDR3 spans 14 amino acids. The junction had 1 base not matched to a gene; V was cut back by 3 bases and J by 5 bases. The CDR3 is CASSLGTGNEKLFF. For the CDR3, the DNA is TGTGCCAGCAGTTTGGGGACAGGGAATGAAAAACTGTTTTTT.

There are a few counts of this clonotype. The rearrangement uses TRBV3-1 and TRBJ2-2; 10 bases are shared with TRBD2. V lost 1 base and J lost 3; bases outside the gene matches: 8. The CDR3 runs to 18 residues. Per germline, CDR1 LGHDT and CDR2 YNNKEL (reference sequence). CDR3 amino acids: CASSQVPSGRSYTGELFF. The DNA of the CDR3 is TGTGCCAGCAGCCAAGTACCTAGCGGGAGATCCTACACCGGGGAGCTGTTTTTT.

In this sample, this clonotype turned up many times. V gene TRBV12-3 or TRBV12-4 combines with J gene TRBJ2-2; D may be TRBD2 (5 bases). V was cut by 8 bases and J by 10 bases, with 14 bases left in between. The CDR3 spans 12 residues. The CDR3, as DNA: TGTGCCAGCTGTTGGGGAGTGGCGGAGCTGTTTTTT. Its translation: CASCWGVAELFF.

This clonotype was seen more than once but under ten times. The rearrangement uses TRBV12-3 or TRBV12-4 and TRBJ1-3; D may be TRBD1 (6 bases). The CDR3 runs 15 residues. The ends were cut back, 0 bases at V and 8 bases at J, with 14 bases in the middle. CDR3 bases: TGTGCCAGCAGTTTAGCGCTAAGGGGGAAGTACACCATATATTTT. Its translation: CASSLALRGKYTIYF.

The chain joins TRBV4-3 to TRBJ2-2; no reliable D call. This CDR3 comprises 17 residues. Trimming cost V 4 bases and J 0 bases, with 15 bases left between them. In germline, CDR1 is LGHNA, CDR2 YSLEER. CDR3 coding DNA: TGCGCCAGCAGCCGCTCCCCGGCGGTTTCGAACACCGGGGAGCTGTTTTTT. This translates into CASSRSPAVSNTGELFF.

V is TRBV5-1 and J is TRBJ2-7; possible D gene TRBD1, 5 bases. Germline loops: CDR1 SGHRS, CDR2 YFSETQ. CDR3 length: 13 residues. Deletions cut 6 bases from V and 7 bases from J, with 17 bases between. CDR3 coding DNA: TGCGCCAGCACCCACCCCAAAGCAGGGGAGCAGTACTTC. This codes for CASTHPKAGEQYF. The full variable domain, in which reference TRBV5-1 and TRBJ2-7 provide the parts outside the CDR3, is KAGVTQTPRYLIKTRGQQVTLSCSPISGHRSVSWYQQTPGQGLQFLFEYFSETQRNKGNFPGRFSGRQFSNSRSEMNVSTLELGDSALYLCASTHPKAGEQYFGPGTRLTVT.

The chain joins TRBV14 to TRBJ1-2; TRBD1 is a possible D gene (6 bases). V was pared by 0 bases and J by 5 bases, with 16 bases between. Per the germline V gene, CDR1 is SGHDN and CDR2 is FVKESK. The CDR3 contains 16 residues. CDR3 residues: CASSQDRGTGGYGYTF. For the CDR3, the DNA is TGTGCCAGCAGCCAAGACAGGGGCACTGGAGGTTATGGCTACACCTTC.

There are a few counts of this clonotype. The chain couples TRBV7-9 to TRBJ2-7, with 9 bases that match TRBD1. CDR1 SEHNR and CDR2 FQNEAQ come from the germline V gene (reference sequence). V lost 9 bases to trimming and J lost 4 bases; unmatched junction nucleotides: 4. This CDR3 contains 12 residues. As DNA, the CDR3 is TGTGCCAGGCCGGGACAGGGTTACGAGCAGTACGTC. It encodes CARPGQGYEQYV.

The rearrangement joins TRBV20-1 to TRBJ1-1; D not resolved. The CDR3 contains 8 residues. The germline V gene encodes CDR1 DFQATT and CDR2 SNEGSKA (reference sequence). V dropped 5 bases and J dropped 10 bases, with 5 bases sitting between them. The CDR3 sequence: CSARRAFF. For the CDR3, the DNA is TGCAGTGCTCGACGAGCTTTCTTT.

The CDR3 nucleotides read TGTGCCAGCAGCCGGCGATATGCAGATACGCAGTATTTT. It specifies CASSRRYADTQYF. This chain uses TRBV7-9 with TRBJ2-3; D not resolved. Germline CDR1 SEHNR, CDR2 FQNEAQ (reference sequence). The germline V and J ends were trimmed by 5 bases and 4 bases, with 10 bases remaining between them. The CDR3 sequence is 13 residues long.

The V and J genes are TRBV6-1 and TRBJ1-2; D perhaps matches TRBD1 (6 bases). Trimming pared 6 bases from V and 0 bases from J, leaving 14 bases between. CDR1 is MNHNS and CDR2 is SASEGT in the germline V gene. The CDR3 is 15 residues long. CDR3 loop: CASRRGQSSNYGYTF. CDR3 in DNA: TGTGCCAGCAGGAGAGGACAGTCCTCTAACTATGGCTACACCTTC.

This clonotype has just a few counts. This chain links TRBV2 with TRBJ2-6; the D gene is possibly TRBD2 (6 bases). Deletions cut 11 bases from V and 4 bases from J, with 27 bases between. Germline V lookup: CDR1 SNHLY, CDR2 FYNNEI. The CDR3 is 18 amino acids. DNA for the CDR3: TGTGCCTTCAGTTCATTAGCTGCTAGCGTGACCGGGGCCAACGTCCTGACTTTC. Translated: CAFSSLAASVTGANVLTF.

This clonotype has a handful of counts. The V and J genes are TRBV29-1 and TRBJ2-7; 7 bases line up with TRBD2. This CDR3 has 15 residues. Trimming cost V 5 bases and J 0 bases; bases outside gene matches: 10. The germline V gene has CDR1 SQVTM and CDR2 ANQGSEA. CDR3 region: CSVTRASGGSYEQYF. Written as DNA, the CDR3 is TGCAGCGTTACGAGGGCTAGCGGAGGCTCCTACGAGCAGTACTTC.

The genes are TRBV2 and TRBJ2-1; tentative D call: TRBD2 (5 bases). The CDR3 runs to 11 residues. The V end was cut by 7 bases, the J end by 7 bases, with 8 bases between. From germline, CDR1 is SNHLY and CDR2 FYNNEI. As DNA, the CDR3 is TGTGCCAGCATGGGCGGGAATGAGCAGTTCTTC. It translates to CASMGGNEQFF.

This clonotype was detected many times. The chain uses TRBV3-1 and TRBJ1-1; 8 nucleotides agree with TRBD1. V was clipped by 2 bases and J by 4 bases; unmatched bases: 3. CDR3 size: 14 residues. The germline gives CDR1 LGHDT, CDR2 YNNKEL (reference sequence). The chain's CDR3 is CASSQTTGGTEAFF. Here the CDR3 DNA reads TGTGCCAGCAGCCAAACAACAGGGGGCACTGAAGCTTTCTTT.

Many counts were recorded for this clonotype. This chain joins TRBV27 and TRBJ1-2; tentatively, D is TRBD1 (5 bases). V lost 5 bases and J lost 3, with 16 bases in between. This CDR3 contains 15 residues. CDR1 MNHEY and CDR2 SMNVEV come from the germline V gene (reference sequence). The CDR3 loop reads CASSLGGDRDYGYTF. CDR3 bases: TGTGCCAGCAGTCTTGGGGGGGATCGCGACTATGGCTACACCTTC.

The J gene is TRBJ2-1, the V gene TRBV10-3, with D maybe TRBD1 (7 bases). The V and J ends lost 4 bases and 5 bases respectively, with 9 bases between them. Germline-derived CDR1 and CDR2 are ENHRY and SYGVKD. The CDR3 consists of 13 residues. In DNA, the CDR3 is TGTGCCATCAGTGGCGGGACAGACAATGAGCAGTTCTTC. Its protein is CAISGGTDNEQFF.